The 15 T cell receptor beta chains given below trace back to one sample, sequenced in a study of blood T cell repertoires in COVID-19. Profiling relied on immunoSEQ multiplex PCR, and the TCRdb table lists in-frame clones only, not all of them. The data contain 300,000 to 400,000 clones, more than 85% of them singletons. Material: peripheral blood. These receptors came from a human donor in a cohort sampled during active COVID-19.

This chain uses TRBV5-5 with TRBJ2-7; perhaps TRBD2 as D (6 bases). Germline CDR1 SGHKS, CDR2 YYEKEE (reference sequence). The CDR3 sequence is 13 residues long. Trimming pared 2 bases from V and 7 bases from J, leaving 13 bases between. The CDR3 DNA sequence: TGTGCCAGCAGCTTTTGGGAGGAAAGGGAGCAGTACTTC. Protein product: CASSFWEEREQYF.

The chain carries TRBV6-5 and TRBJ2-5, with a possible D match to TRBD1 (5 bases). The germline V and J ends were trimmed by 0 bases and 1 base, with 12 bases remaining between them. The CDR3 is 16 residues long. Germline lookup yields CDR1 MNHEY and CDR2 SVGAGI. The CDR3 is CASSYSLAQGQETQYF. The DNA of the CDR3 is TGTGCCAGCAGTTACTCTCTTGCGCAGGGCCAAGAGACCCAGTACTTC.

This clone appeared a single time. The V and J genes are TRBV5-1 and TRBJ2-3; 7 nucleotides match TRBD2. The V and J ends lost 0 bases and 1 base, in that order; junction bases with no gene match: 5. Germline lookup yields CDR1 SGHRS and CDR2 YFSETQ. The CDR3 loop spans 16 amino acids. This CDR3 reads CASSLAWAGGTDTQYF. DNA for the CDR3: TGCGCCAGCAGCTTGGCCTGGGCGGGGGGCACAGATACGCAGTATTTT.

The count of this clone is one. The chain links TRBV19 to TRBJ1-3, with 9 bases lining up with TRBD1. Germline assignment: CDR1 LNHDA and CDR2 SQIVND (reference sequence). This CDR3 is 18 amino acids long. The V and J ends lost 7 bases and 0 bases, in that order; junction bases with no gene match: 13. In DNA, the CDR3 is TGTGCCAGTATTCCACCCGGAGGGACAGGGCGCTCTGGAAACACCATATATTTT. Its protein is CASIPPGGTGRSGNTIYF.

This clone was detected only once. The chain couples TRBV3-1 (or the pseudogene TRBV3-2) to TRBJ2-7; 9 bases line up with TRBD1. Germline values: CDR1 LGHDT, CDR2 YNNKEL (reference sequence). There are 14 residues in the CDR3. V gave up 3 bases and J gave up 5 bases; unmatched junction bases: 5. The CDR3 DNA is TGTGCCAGCAGCCATTTAACAGGGGGCAACGAGCAGTACTTC. Translated, it gives CASSHLTGGNEQYF.

This clone was counted a few times. The chain recombines TRBV2 with TRBJ2-5, with TRBD2 matching over 13 bases. The CDR3 spans 16 residues. The V and J ends lost 4 bases and 5 bases, in that order; junction bases with no gene match: 7. Germline values: CDR1 SNHLY, CDR2 FYNNEI. CDR3 sequence reads: CASSVLAGGRRETQYF. The CDR3 DNA follows: TGTGCCAGCAGTGTACTAGCGGGAGGGAGGCGGGAGACCCAGTACTTC.

The chain links TRBV30 to TRBJ2-6; possibly TRBD1 for D (6 bases). CDR3 size: 17 residues. Germline loops: CDR1 GTSNPN, CDR2 SVGIG (reference sequence). The V and J ends lost 2 bases and 3 bases respectively, with 17 bases between them. The CDR3 sequence: CAWSSTTGTIGANVLTF. The CDR3 DNA follows: TGTGCCTGGAGTTCTACGACAGGTACGATTGGGGCCAACGTCCTGACTTTC.

CDR3 amino acids: CASLNSPNSPLHF. Written as DNA, the CDR3 is TGTGCCAGCCTAAATTCTCCGAATTCACCCCTCCACTTT. The chain recombines TRBV12-3 or TRBV12-4 with TRBJ1-6; D is uncertain. Trimming took 8 bases from V and 7 from J, leaving 12 bases between them. CDR3 length: 13 residues.

This clone was counted a few times. The chain joins TRBV2 to TRBJ2-2; 8 bases agree with TRBD2. Germline CDR1 and CDR2: SNHLY and FYNNEI. Unmatched junction bases numbered 5, after V lost 4 bases and J lost 4 bases. This CDR3 has 15 amino acids. CDR3 nucleotides: TGTGCCAGCAGTGGGCTAGCGGGTGGCACCGGGGAGCTGTTTTTT. Protein product: CASSGLAGGTGELFF. Based on the CDR3 plus reference TRBV2 and TRBJ2-2, the full variable domain is EPEVTQTPSHQVTQMGQEVILRCVPISNHLYFYWYRQILGQKVEFLVSFYNNEISEKSEIFDDQFSVERPDGSNFTLKIRSTKLEDSAMYFCASSGLAGGTGELFFGEGSRLTVL.

CDR3 sequence reads: CASSLSLGVRGGNTIYF. In DNA form, the CDR3 reads TGTGCCAGCAGTCTCTCCTTGGGGGTTAGGGGGGGAAACACCATATATTTT. This chain uses TRBV28 with TRBJ1-3, with D perhaps TRBD1 (6 bases). Germline V gives CDR1 MDHEN, CDR2 SYDVKM. Trimming cost V 5 bases and J 4 bases, with 21 bases left between them. This CDR3 has 17 residues.

This sequence joins TRBV5-4 and TRBJ2-1, with 7 bases fitting TRBD2. Looked up from germline, CDR1 is SGHNT and CDR2 is YYREEE (reference sequence). The V segment lost 6 bases and the J segment 7 bases; nucleotides outside the gene matches: 7. This CDR3 comprises 13 residues. The CDR3 here is CASTWGGSNEQFF. As DNA, the CDR3 is TGTGCCAGCACCTGGGGAGGGTCGAATGAGCAGTTCTTC.

This clone was observed a few times. The chain joins TRBV14 to TRBJ1-5; D unresolved. This CDR3 spans 14 amino acids. CDR1 is SGHDN, CDR2 FVKESK, per germline. V lost 4 bases and J lost 2, with 9 bases in between. CDR3 sequence reads: CASSPQCCNQPQHF. The CDR3 nucleotides are TGTGCCAGCAGCCCACAGTGCTGCAATCAGCCCCAGCATTTT.

Only a few counts were recorded for this clone. The rearrangement links TRBV4-1 to TRBJ2-2; 9 positions match TRBD2. Per the germline V gene, CDR1 is MGHRA and CDR2 is YSYEKL. V shed 1 base, J shed 4 bases, and the junction held 7 bases outside the gene matches. This CDR3 has 17 amino acids. CDR3 protein: CASSQALAGAGTGELFF. For the CDR3, the DNA is TGCGCCAGCAGCCAAGCCTTAGCGGGGGCCGGCACCGGGGAGCTGTTTTTT.

The rearrangement links TRBV7-2 to TRBJ2-7; 9 positions match TRBD1. CDR1 and CDR2 from the germline V gene are SGHTA and FQGNSA. The J segment lost 3 bases and the V segment lost 3 bases, leaving 18 bases of the junction unmatched. The CDR3 has 19 amino acids. The CDR3: CASSFPGTGINDLLYEQYF. The CDR3, as DNA: TGTGCCAGCAGCTTTCCCGGGACAGGGATCAATGACCTCCTCTACGAGCAGTACTTC.

Turning to this clone: Other nucleotide sequences in the sample specify the same CDR3. The chain carries TRBV27 and TRBJ1-2, with D unresolved. Trimming removed 4 bases from V and 4 bases from J, with 7 bases in between. The CDR3 extends over 12 amino acids. Germline V CDR1 and CDR2: MNHEY, SMNVEV (reference sequence). The CDR3 sequence: CASSSRGYGYTF. In DNA, the CDR3 is TGTGCCAGCAGTTCCCGGGGCTATGGCTACACCTTC.